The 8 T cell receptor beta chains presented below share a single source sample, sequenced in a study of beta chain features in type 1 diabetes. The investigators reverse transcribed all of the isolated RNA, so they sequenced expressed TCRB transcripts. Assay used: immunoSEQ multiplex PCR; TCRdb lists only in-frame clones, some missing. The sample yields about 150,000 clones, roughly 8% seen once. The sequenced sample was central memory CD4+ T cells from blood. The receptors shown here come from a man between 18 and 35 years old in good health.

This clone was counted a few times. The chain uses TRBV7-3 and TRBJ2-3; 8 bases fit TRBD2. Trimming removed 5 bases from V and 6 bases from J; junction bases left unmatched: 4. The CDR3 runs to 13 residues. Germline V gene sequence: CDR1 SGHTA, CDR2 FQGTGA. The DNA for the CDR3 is TGTGCCAGCAGCACAGCGGGAGCTGATACGCAGTATTTT. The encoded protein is CASSTAGADTQYF. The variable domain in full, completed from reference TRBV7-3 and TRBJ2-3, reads GAGVSQTPSNKVTEKGKYVELRCDPISGHTALYWYRQSLGQGPEFLIYFQGTGAADDSGLPNDRFFAVRPEGSVSTLKIQRTERGDSAVYLCASSTAGADTQYFGPGTRLTVL.

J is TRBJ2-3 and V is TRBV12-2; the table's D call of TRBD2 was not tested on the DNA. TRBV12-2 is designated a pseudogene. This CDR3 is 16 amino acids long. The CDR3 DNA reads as TGTGCAAGTCTTCAAAACACTACCCGAGGTCGAAATACGCAGTATTTT. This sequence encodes CASLQNTTRGRNTQYF.

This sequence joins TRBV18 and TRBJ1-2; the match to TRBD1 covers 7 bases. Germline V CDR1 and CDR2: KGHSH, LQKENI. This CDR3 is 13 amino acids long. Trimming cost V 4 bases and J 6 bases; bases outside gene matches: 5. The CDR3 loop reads CASSRQGGHGYTF. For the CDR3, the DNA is TGTGCCAGCTCACGGCAGGGGGGACATGGCTACACCTTC.

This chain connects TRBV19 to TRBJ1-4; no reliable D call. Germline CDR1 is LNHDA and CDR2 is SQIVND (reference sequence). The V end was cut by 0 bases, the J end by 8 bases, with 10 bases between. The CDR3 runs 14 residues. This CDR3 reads CASSIDAEEEKLFF. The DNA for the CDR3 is TGTGCCAGTAGTATAGATGCGGAGGAAGAAAAACTGTTTTTT.

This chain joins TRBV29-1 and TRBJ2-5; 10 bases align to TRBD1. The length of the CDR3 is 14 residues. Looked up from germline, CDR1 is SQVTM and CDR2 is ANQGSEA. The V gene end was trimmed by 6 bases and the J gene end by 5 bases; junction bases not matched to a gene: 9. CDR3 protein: CSVATGGARETQYF. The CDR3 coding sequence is TGCAGCGTCGCGACAGGGGGCGCCCGGGAGACCCAGTACTTC.

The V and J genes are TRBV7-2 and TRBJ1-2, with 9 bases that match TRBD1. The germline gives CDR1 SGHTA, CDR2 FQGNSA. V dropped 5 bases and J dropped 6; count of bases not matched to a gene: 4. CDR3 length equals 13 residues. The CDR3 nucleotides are TGTGCCAGCAGCCCCGGGACAGGGAATGGCTACACCTTC. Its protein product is CASSPGTGNGYTF.

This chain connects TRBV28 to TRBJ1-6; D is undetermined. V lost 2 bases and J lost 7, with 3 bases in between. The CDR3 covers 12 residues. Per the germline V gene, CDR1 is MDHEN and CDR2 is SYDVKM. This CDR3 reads CASSLRNSPLHF. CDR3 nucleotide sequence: TGTGCCAGCAGTTTACGGAATTCACCCCTCCACTTT. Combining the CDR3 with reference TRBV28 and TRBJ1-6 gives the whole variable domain DVKVTQSSRYLVKRTGEKVFLECVQDMDHENMFWYRQDPGLGLRLIYFSYDVKMKEKGDIPEGYSVSREKKERFSLILESASTNQTSMYLCASSLRNSPLHFGNGTRLTVT.

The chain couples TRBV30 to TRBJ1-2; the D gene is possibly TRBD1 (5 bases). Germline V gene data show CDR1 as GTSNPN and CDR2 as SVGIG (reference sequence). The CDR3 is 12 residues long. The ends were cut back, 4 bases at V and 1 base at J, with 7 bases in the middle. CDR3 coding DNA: TGTGCCTGGACAGGGTTTAACTATGGCTACACCTTC. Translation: CAWTGFNYGYTF.